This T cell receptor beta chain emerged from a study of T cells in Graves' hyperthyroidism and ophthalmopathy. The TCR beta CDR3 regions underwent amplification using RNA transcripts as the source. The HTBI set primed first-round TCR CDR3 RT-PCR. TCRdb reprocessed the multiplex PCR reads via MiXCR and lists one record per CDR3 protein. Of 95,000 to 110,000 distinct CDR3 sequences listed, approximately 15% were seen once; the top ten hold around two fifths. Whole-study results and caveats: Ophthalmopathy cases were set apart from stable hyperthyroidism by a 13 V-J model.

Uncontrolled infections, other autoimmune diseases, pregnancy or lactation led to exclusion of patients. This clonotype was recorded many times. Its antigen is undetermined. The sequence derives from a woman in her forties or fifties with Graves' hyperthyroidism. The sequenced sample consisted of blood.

The CDR3 sequence: CASSEAPSGYNEQFF. CDR3 sequence (DNA): TGTGCCAGCAGTGAAGCGCCTAGCGGATACAATGAGCAGTTCTTC. The rearrangement uses TRBV6-1 and TRBJ2-1, with 7 bases aligning to TRBD2. With V trimmed by 0 bases and J by 4 bases, 3 bases remained unmatched. This CDR3 spans 15 amino acids. Looked up from germline, CDR1 is MNHNS and CDR2 is SASEGT.